This TCR beta chain derives from a study of T cells after yellow fever vaccination. Findings and limits, study-wide: The appearance of a small share of clonotypes in both CD4 and CD8 compartments was observed. A weaker but faster secondary response was observed, peaking on day 5 versus 15.

TCRdb used MiXCR to reprocess the 5' RACE reads, holding one entry per CDR3 protein. The sample lists some 49,000 distinct CDR3 sequences; 6% to 7% were seen once. There are many counts of this clonotype. Trimming left V 5 bases short and J 0 bases short, with 13 bases between. Per the germline V gene, CDR1 is SQVTM and CDR2 is ANQGSEA. The CDR3 is 15 amino acids. The clonotype originates from a man younger than 45 who received the YFV17D yellow fever vaccine. The specimen was PBMCs, either bulk or a sorted T-cell subset (CD4+, CD8+, memory, or dextramer-sorted; not recorded which), collected 45 days after the yellow fever booster vaccination. This sequence joins TRBV29-1 and TRBJ2-2; D might be TRBD1 or TRBD2, each matching 5 bases. The CDR3: CSVPGDASNTGELFF. The CDR3 bases are TGCAGCGTTCCCGGGGACGCCTCGAACACCGGGGAGCTGTTTTTT.